This T cell receptor (beta chain) was found in a study of control samples from healthy donors and cancer patients. Clones were read by immunoSEQ multiplex PCR, and TCRdb kept only the in-frame ones, dropping some. The sample has about 64,000 clones; more than 85% are singletons. Germline V gene data show CDR1 as SGHRS and CDR2 as YFSETQ. The CDR3 contains 14 residues. V lost 1 base to trimming and J lost 0 bases, with 7 bases between them. The sequence derives from a man aged 40-49 years with colorectal cancer. This sequence joins TRBV5-1 and TRBJ1-2; D uncertain. The sequencing input was PBMCs. DNA for the CDR3: TGCGCCAGCAGCTTGCAGGATTCTAACTATGGCTACACCTTC. Protein sequence: CASSLQDSNYGYTF.